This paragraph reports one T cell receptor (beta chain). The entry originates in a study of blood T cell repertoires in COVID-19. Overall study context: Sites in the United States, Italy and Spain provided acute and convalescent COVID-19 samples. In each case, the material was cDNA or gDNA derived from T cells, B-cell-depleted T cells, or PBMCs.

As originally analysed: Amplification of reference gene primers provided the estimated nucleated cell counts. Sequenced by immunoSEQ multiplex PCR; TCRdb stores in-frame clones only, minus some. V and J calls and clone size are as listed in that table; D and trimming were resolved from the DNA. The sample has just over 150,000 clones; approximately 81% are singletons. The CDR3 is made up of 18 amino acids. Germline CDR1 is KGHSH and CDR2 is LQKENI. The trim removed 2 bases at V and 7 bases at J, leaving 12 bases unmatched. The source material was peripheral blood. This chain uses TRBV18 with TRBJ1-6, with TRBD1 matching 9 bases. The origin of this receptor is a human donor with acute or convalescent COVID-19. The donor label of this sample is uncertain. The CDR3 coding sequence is TGTGCCAGCTCACCAGCGCAAGAAAGACAGGGGGGCAATTCACCCCTCCACTTT. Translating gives CASSPAQERQGGNSPLHF.